The 30 T cell receptor beta chains presented below share a single source sample, sequenced in a study of blood T cell repertoires in COVID-19. Only in-frame clones appear in the TCRdb table, and some are missing; sequencing was by immunoSEQ multiplex PCR. This table has about 240,000 clones, roughly nine tenths appearing once. The specimen sequenced was peripheral blood. The receptors stem from a man in his 60s with acute or convalescent COVID-19.

The chain recombines TRBV10-3 with TRBJ2-1; 9 bases match TRBD2. Germline V gene lookup returns CDR1 ENHRY and CDR2 SYGVKD. Trimming removed 0 bases from V and 1 base from J; junction bases left unmatched: 1. The CDR3 has 16 residues. The CDR3: CAISESAGGSYNEQFF. The CDR3 bases are TGTGCCATCAGTGAGTCTGCGGGAGGGTCCTACAATGAGCAGTTCTTC.

V usage is TRBV28 and J usage is TRBJ2-1, with D unresolved. Trimming removed 3 bases at V and 1 base at J, with 7 bases between. The germline CDR1 and CDR2 sequences are MDHEN and SYDVKM. The CDR3 spans 14 residues. For the CDR3, the DNA is TGTGCCAGCAGTTTGCGGAATTCCTACAATGAGCAGTTCTTC. The encoded protein is CASSLRNSYNEQFF.

The V call is TRBV6-5, the J call TRBJ1-2, with D possibly TRBD1 on 5 matching bases. V was pared by 7 bases and J by 4 bases, with 10 bases between. The CDR3 spans 12 residues. CDR1 and CDR2 from the germline V gene are MNHEY and SVGAGI. The CDR3 is CASTDGGYGYTF. The CDR3 DNA follows: TGTGCCAGCACGGACGGGGGCTATGGCTACACCTTC.

This clone came up once. The chain links TRBV7-2 to TRBJ2-2; 7 nucleotides line up with TRBD2. Germline V gives CDR1 SGHTA, CDR2 FQGNSA. Trimming cost V 2 bases and J 6 bases; bases outside gene matches: 3. This CDR3 is built from 14 residues. Written as DNA, the CDR3 is TGTGCCAGCAGCTTAAGCGGGAAAGCCGGGGAGCTGTTTTTT. It encodes CASSLSGKAGELFF.

This clone was seen a single time. The chain uses TRBV15 and TRBJ1-1; unclear D gene. The V end was cut by 5 bases, the J end by 3 bases, with 16 bases between. This CDR3 contains 15 residues. CDR1 is LNHNV, CDR2 YYDKDF, per germline (reference sequence). This chain's CDR3 is CATSLSGISDTEAFF. The CDR3 bases are TGTGCCACCAGCCTTTCGGGGATATCGGACACTGAAGCTTTCTTT.

The chain has TRBV28 and TRBJ2-7, with 9 bases fitting TRBD1. Trimming took 6 bases from V and 1 from J; bases not matched to a gene: 4. Germline CDR1 MDHEN, CDR2 SYDVKM. The CDR3 runs 14 residues. The CDR3 bases are TGTGCCAGCAGGGGAGGGACAGGGTCCTACGAGCAGTACTTC. It codes for CASRGGTGSYEQYF.

The chain couples TRBV6-2 or TRBV6-3 to TRBJ1-1; D gene unclear. The CDR3 has 15 residues. Per germline, CDR1 MNHEY and CDR2 SVGEGT. Between the trimmed V and J ends, which lost 0 bases and 1 base, there was a span of 9 bases. DNA of the CDR3: TGTGCCAGCAGTTACTCGAATCTAGGGAACACTGAAGCTTTCTTT. It encodes CASSYSNLGNTEAFF.

The CDR3 bases are TGTGCCATCCGAGACACAGCGGGTAATGAAAAACTGTTTTTT. Its protein product is CAIRDTAGNEKLFF. The V and J genes are TRBV7-9 and TRBJ1-4; D remains ambiguous. The CDR3 runs 14 residues. Germline CDR1 reads SEHNR; CDR2 reads FQNEAQ (reference sequence). V gave up 10 bases and J gave up 4 bases, with 16 bases separating them.

This clone was seen only a few times. The chain uses TRBV5-5 and TRBJ2-1, with D tentatively TRBD2 (5 bases). CDR3 length: 16 residues. V shed 1 base and J shed 8 bases, with 19 bases lying between them. CDR1 SGHKS and CDR2 YYEKEE come from the germline V gene (reference sequence). The CDR3: CASSLWVSGGLDEQFF. The CDR3 DNA sequence: TGTGCCAGCAGCTTGTGGGTGAGCGGAGGCCTTGATGAGCAGTTCTTC.

The J gene is TRBJ2-6, the V gene TRBV4-2, with D uncertain. V was shortened by 0 bases and J by 0 bases, with 3 bases between the two germline ends. Per the germline V gene, CDR1 is LGHNA and CDR2 is YNFKEQ. CDR3 size: 15 residues. This CDR3 is CASSQDSSGANVLTF. CDR3 in DNA: TGTGCCAGCAGCCAAGACTCCTCTGGGGCCAACGTCCTGACTTTC.

In this sample, this clone turned up once. CDR3 bases: TGTGCCAGCTCACTTGAACCGACACAGGGCATTAGCAATCAGCCCCAGCATTTT. This gives the protein CASSLEPTQGISNQPQHF. The chain joins TRBV18 to TRBJ1-5; D perhaps matches TRBD1 (6 bases). CDR3 length: 18 amino acids. Trimming removed 4 bases at V and 0 bases at J, with 19 bases between. The V gene's germline CDR1 is KGHSH and CDR2 LQKENI.

The chain couples TRBV19 to TRBJ1-1; 8 bases align to TRBD1. Germline V gene data show CDR1 as LNHDA and CDR2 as SQIVND (reference sequence). V dropped 5 bases and J dropped 1; count of bases not matched to a gene: 3. CDR3 size: 14 residues. The CDR3 protein is CASSEQGGNTEAFF. The DNA of the CDR3 is TGTGCCAGTAGTGAACAGGGGGGGAACACTGAAGCTTTCTTT.

The V call is TRBV20-1, the J call TRBJ2-1; D call uncertain. This CDR3 comprises 11 residues. Trimming left V 4 bases short and J 6 bases short, with 7 bases between. Germline V gene lookup returns CDR1 DFQATT and CDR2 SNEGSKA (reference sequence). The CDR3 loop reads CSAIRVNEQFF. CDR3 nucleotides: TGCAGTGCTATTCGAGTCAATGAGCAGTTCTTC.

The chain couples TRBV7-8 to TRBJ2-3, with no clear D. V gave up 5 bases and J gave up 5 bases, with 8 bases separating them. Germline V gene data show CDR1 as SGHVS and CDR2 as FQNEAQ. This CDR3 contains 12 residues. The CDR3 loop is CASSQSLDTQYF. The CDR3 nucleotides are TGTGCCAGCAGCCAGTCACTAGATACGCAGTATTTT.

This chain uses TRBV7-9 with TRBJ2-5, with 7 bases matching TRBD1. CDR3 length equals 15 residues. Looked up from germline, CDR1 is SEHNR and CDR2 is FQNEAQ (reference sequence). Trimming took 1 base from V and 4 from J; bases not matched to a gene: 6. CDR3 DNA sequence: TGTGCCAGCAGCTTAGTGAGAGGGGGCGTAGAGACCCAGTACTTC. As protein: CASSLVRGGVETQYF.

The chain recombines TRBV20-1 with TRBJ2-7, with a possible D match to TRBD2 (5 bases). The CDR3 consists of 11 residues. Germline V gene sequence: CDR1 DFQATT, CDR2 SNEGSKA (reference sequence). The V end was cut by 0 bases, the J end by 6 bases, with 6 bases between. CDR3 DNA sequence: TGCAGTGCTAGAGAGGGGAGCGAGCAGTACTTC. Translating it yields CSAREGSEQYF.

With respect to this clone: No DNA is shown, since the ends of the CDR3 on it are uncertain; the CDR3 is the one TCRdb lists. The V and J genes are TRBV12-1 and TRBJ1-1; TRBD1, the table's D call, was not compared with the DNA. TRBV12-1 is a documented pseudogene. The length of the CDR3 is 18 amino acids, counting both ends. The CDR3 reads CASSFAPGILFSNTEAFF.

The rearrangement joins TRBV7-3 to TRBJ2-2, with D possibly being TRBD1 (5 bases). This CDR3 has 13 amino acids. V lost 2 bases, J lost 7 bases, and 8 bases lay in between. CDR1 and CDR2 (germline): SGHTA, FQGTGA. CDR3 in amino acids: CASSLAGNGELFF. DNA of the CDR3: TGTGCCAGCAGCTTAGCAGGGAACGGGGAGCTGTTTTTT. The whole variable domain, filled in from reference TRBV7-3 and TRBJ2-2, reads GAGVSQTPSNKVTEKGKYVELRCDPISGHTALYWYRQSLGQGPEFLIYFQGTGAADDSGLPNDRFFAVRPEGSVSTLKIQRTERGDSAVYLCASSLAGNGELFFGEGSRLTVL.

The CDR3 spells CASSWNRGSYEQYF. In DNA form, the CDR3 reads TGTGCCAGCAGCTGGAACAGGGGGTCGTACGAGCAGTACTTC. V usage is TRBV5-5 and J usage is TRBJ2-7; 8 nucleotides line up with TRBD1. J gave up 4 bases and V 3 bases, and 6 bases lay outside the gene matches. The CDR3 runs to 14 residues. The germline gives CDR1 SGHKS, CDR2 YYEKEE (reference sequence).

In DNA form, the CDR3 reads TGTGCCAGCAGCTACAGGGAAAGTCAGCCCCAGCATTTT. Encoded protein: CASSYRESQPQHF. The chain couples TRBV7-2 to TRBJ1-5, with a weak D call TRBD1 (6 bases). V was clipped by 4 bases and J by 6 bases, with 10 bases between them. The CDR3 spans 13 residues. In germline, CDR1 is SGHTA, CDR2 FQGNSA.

The chain recombines TRBV19 with TRBJ2-7; 9 positions match TRBD1. The CDR3 is made up of 15 amino acids. Unmatched junction bases numbered 9, after V lost 5 bases and J lost 4 bases. The germline CDR1 and CDR2 sequences are LNHDA and SQIVND (reference sequence). The CDR3 is CASSLRDRAGYEQYF. The CDR3, as DNA: TGTGCCAGTAGTCTCCGGGACAGGGCGGGGTACGAGCAGTACTTC.

The gene calls are TRBV4-3 and TRBJ2-1, with TRBD1 matching 7 bases. The CDR3 is 18 residues long. V trimming: 0 bases; J trimming: 6 bases; junction bases outside the gene matches: 14. Germline CDR1 LGHNA, CDR2 YSLEER. As DNA, the CDR3 is TGCGCCAGCAGCCAAGATTGGGGTCGGCAGGGGGAAATCAATGAGCAGTTCTTC. Protein: CASSQDWGRQGEINEQFF.

This rearrangement joins TRBV9 to TRBJ2-1; tentative D call: TRBD1 (5 bases). Germline CDR1 SGDLS, CDR2 YYNGEE. Trimming cost V 2 bases and J 9 bases, with 15 bases left between them. CDR3 size: 14 residues. CDR3 protein: CASSVETAIGEQFF. CDR3 bases: TGTGCCAGCAGCGTTGAGACAGCAATCGGTGAGCAGTTCTTC.

The chain carries TRBV11-3 and TRBJ1-1; D might be TRBD1 (5 bases). Trimming left V 5 bases short and J 4 bases short, with 17 bases between. Germline CDR1 reads SGHNT; CDR2 reads YENEEA. The CDR3 totals 15 residues. The CDR3 coding sequence is TGTGCCAGCAGCGTCAGACAGCAGGGAGGCACTGAAGCTTTCTTT. Protein: CASSVRQQGGTEAFF.

This clone was detected only once. The chain has TRBV19 and TRBJ2-3; the match to TRBD1 covers 8 bases. The CDR3 loop spans 14 amino acids. Per germline, CDR1 LNHDA and CDR2 SQIVND (reference sequence). Trimming took 1 base from V and 5 from J; bases not matched to a gene: 2. CDR3: CASSIVTGGDTQYF. The DNA of the CDR3 is TGTGCCAGTAGTATAGTCACAGGGGGAGATACGCAGTATTTT.

This sequence joins TRBV3-1 (or the pseudogene TRBV3-2) and TRBJ1-1; tentatively, D is TRBD1 (5 bases). The CDR3 spans 13 residues. CDR1 and CDR2 from the germline V gene are LGHDT and YNNKEL (reference sequence). V lost 7 bases and J lost 10, with 19 bases in between. The CDR3 DNA is TGTGCCAGCAACATAGGGGCCTCTGAAATAGCTTTCTTT. Amino acid sequence: CASNIGASEIAFF.

The chain uses TRBV5-5 and TRBJ2-3, with a possible D match to TRBD1 (6 bases). Germline CDR1 SGHKS, CDR2 YYEKEE (reference sequence). CDR3 length: 14 residues. V lost 0 bases to trimming and J lost 5 bases, with 10 bases between them. CDR3: CASSLVGGIDTQYF. For the CDR3, the DNA is TGTGCCAGCAGCTTGGTTGGGGGCATAGATACGCAGTATTTT.

This chain joins TRBV18 and TRBJ1-6; D gene ambiguous. Germline V gives CDR1 KGHSH, CDR2 LQKENI. The V and J ends lost 2 bases and 6 bases respectively, with 5 bases between them. CDR3 length: 13 amino acids. The CDR3 reads CASSPNFNSPLHF. The CDR3 DNA reads as TGTGCCAGCTCACCAAACTTTAATTCACCCCTCCACTTT.

This clone was detected many times. The genes are TRBV19 and TRBJ1-2, with 7 bases lining up with TRBD1. J lost 4 bases, V lost 10 bases, and 9 bases had no gene match. The length of the CDR3 is 13 residues. CDR1 is LNHDA, CDR2 SQIVND, per germline (reference sequence). DNA for the CDR3: TGTGCCACCACTCGACAGGGCCGCTATGGCTACACCTTC. This encodes CATTRQGRYGYTF. Complete variable domain (other parts from reference TRBV19 and TRBJ1-2): DGGITQSPKYLFRKEGQNVTLSCEQNLNHDAMYWYRQDPGQGLRLIYYSQIVNDFQKGDIAEGYSVSREKKESFPLTVTSAQKNPTAFYLCATTRQGRYGYTFGSGTRLTVV.

This clone appeared a few times. The genes are TRBV9 and TRBJ1-2; D is perhaps TRBD1 (5 bases). The CDR3 is made up of 13 amino acids. Germline assignment: CDR1 SGDLS and CDR2 YYNGEE. V lost 4 bases to trimming and J lost 8 bases, with 15 bases between them. The chain's CDR3 is CASSPGLRQGYTF. The CDR3 DNA reads as TGTGCCAGCAGCCCCGGATTGAGACAGGGCTACACCTTC.